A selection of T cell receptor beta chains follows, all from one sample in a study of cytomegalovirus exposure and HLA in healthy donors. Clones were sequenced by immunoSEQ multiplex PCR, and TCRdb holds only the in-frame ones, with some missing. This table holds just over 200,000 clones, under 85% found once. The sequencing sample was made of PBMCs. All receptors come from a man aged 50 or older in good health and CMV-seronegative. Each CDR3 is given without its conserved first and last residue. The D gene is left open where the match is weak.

ASSPGLPSYEQY | TRBV18 | TRBD2
ATQTGGVSKSGELF | TRBV19 | TRBD1
ASSTTGVGGYT | TRBV28 | TRBD1
ASSQSPGGQAF | TRBV14 | TRBD1
ASSEFSGLATTDTQY | TRBV6-1 | TRBD2
ASSPDGLRQETQY | TRBV7-8 | .
ASSIGAVVYNEQF | TRBV19 | .
ASSLSGGGGYT | TRBV5-1 | .
AWIRQGAYGYT | TRBV30 | TRBD1
ASSPGGFSEQF | TRBV7-6 | .
ASSRGGRIDTQY | TRBV6-5 | TRBD2
ASSQDSREQF | TRBV5-4 | .
ATSMVGSQPQH | TRBV15 | .
ASSSWTGPSADTQY | TRBV19 | TRBD1
ASSDTRRNTEAF | TRBV6-4 | .
ASSRGTVNTGELF | TRBV4-2 | TRBD1
ASSQGQGIGEQY | TRBV4-1 | TRBD1
AWSKTGFSNQPQH | TRBV30 | .
ASSVESGQIPRGTEAF | TRBV9 | .
ASSQESLAGEGEQY | TRBV4-1 | TRBD2
ASSYVTGQANTEAF | TRBV6-5 | TRBD1
ASRGQGNEQF | TRBV6-5 | TRBD1
ASSMGGAPYEQY | TRBV19 | .
ASSLSGTGPGNTIY | TRBV7-3 | TRBD1
AWSGDRADMNTEAF | TRBV30 | TRBD1
ASSHRDTTTNEQF | TRBV11-3 | .
ACSSIRTAGGGPLRNEQY | TRBV30 | .
ASSLIDEQF | TRBV5-1 | .
ASNPGTGITYGYT | TRBV19 | TRBD1
ASSFHNTGELF | TRBV27 | .
SAESTDTQY | TRBV20-1 | .
SAGQGSNTEAF | TRBV29-1 | .
ASSLGSGSNNEQF | TRBV7-9 | TRBD2
ASRQDRGPNYVHNEQF | TRBV19 | TRBD1
ASSRGQESSYEQY | TRBV7-9 | TRBD1
ASSLAGSGDTQY | TRBV7-7 | .
ASSRASGRITDTQY | TRBV5-1 | TRBD2
ASSGRLAGAETQY | TRBV19 | TRBD2
ASSLELAISTDTQY | TRBV7-2 | TRBD2
ASAPGGRSSYNEQF | TRBV28 | .
ASSLASGGEQY | TRBV5-1 | .
ASSAGISYEQY | TRBV9 | .
ASSLTGYEQY | TRBV7-6 | TRBD1
ASSLTVNTGELF | TRBV7-2 | .
ASSPVRGTYEQY | TRBV11-2 | .
ASSEAEYNEQF | TRBV2 | .
ASSLTTSSGELF | TRBV7-3 | TRBD2
AIPMGQADYGYT | TRBV28 | TRBD1
AWSTQGFGSNQPQH | TRBV30 | .
ASSFRRQYSNQPQH | TRBV28 | .
ASSQEGGGGAGGLQETQY | TRBV4-1 | TRBD2
SVEDLGGEGYEQY | TRBV29-1 | TRBD2
AISGQSDEQY | TRBV10-3 | .
ATWDRGSSGNTIY | TRBV28 | TRBD1
AWSVRLAGGDYGYT | TRBV30 | .
ASSLGTTNQPQH | TRBV7-9 | .
ASRDSQETQY | TRBV6-5 | .